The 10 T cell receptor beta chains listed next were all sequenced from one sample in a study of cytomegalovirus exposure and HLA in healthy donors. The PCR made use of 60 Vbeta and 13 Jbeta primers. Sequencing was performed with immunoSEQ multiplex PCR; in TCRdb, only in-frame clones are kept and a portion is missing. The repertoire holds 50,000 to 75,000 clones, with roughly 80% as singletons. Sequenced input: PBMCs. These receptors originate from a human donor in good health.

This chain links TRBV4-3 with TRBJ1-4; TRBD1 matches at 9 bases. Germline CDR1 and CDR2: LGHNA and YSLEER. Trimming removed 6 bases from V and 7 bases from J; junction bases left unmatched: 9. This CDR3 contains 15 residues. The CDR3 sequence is CASRSRDRASEKLFF. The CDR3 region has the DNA TGCGCCAGCAGATCCCGGGACAGGGCGAGTGAAAAACTGTTTTTT.

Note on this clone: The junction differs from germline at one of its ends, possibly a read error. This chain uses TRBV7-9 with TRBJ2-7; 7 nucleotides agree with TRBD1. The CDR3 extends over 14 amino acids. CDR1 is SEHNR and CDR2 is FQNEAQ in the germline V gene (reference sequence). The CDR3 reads CSSSPRQGIYEQYF. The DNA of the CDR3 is TGTTCCAGCAGCCCCCGACAGGGAATCTACGAGCAGTACTTC.

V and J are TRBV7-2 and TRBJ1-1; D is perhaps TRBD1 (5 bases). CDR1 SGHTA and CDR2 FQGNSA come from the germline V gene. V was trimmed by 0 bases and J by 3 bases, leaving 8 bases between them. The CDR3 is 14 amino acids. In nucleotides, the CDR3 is TGTGCCAGCAGCTTAGCGCCGGGGGACACTGAAGCTTTCTTT. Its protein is CASSLAPGDTEAFF.

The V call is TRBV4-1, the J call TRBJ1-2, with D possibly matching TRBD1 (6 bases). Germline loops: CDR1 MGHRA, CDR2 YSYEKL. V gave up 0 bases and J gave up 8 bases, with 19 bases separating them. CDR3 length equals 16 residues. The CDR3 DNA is TGCGCCAGCAGCCAAGAAGGGGTTTCAGGGGCGCTGGGCTACACCTTC. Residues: CASSQEGVSGALGYTF.

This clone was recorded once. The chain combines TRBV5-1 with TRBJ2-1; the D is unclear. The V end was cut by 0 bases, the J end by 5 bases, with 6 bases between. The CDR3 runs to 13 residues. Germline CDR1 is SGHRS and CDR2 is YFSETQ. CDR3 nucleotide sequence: TGCGCCAGCAGCTTGGCCGTAAACAATGAGCAGTTCTTC. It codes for CASSLAVNNEQFF.

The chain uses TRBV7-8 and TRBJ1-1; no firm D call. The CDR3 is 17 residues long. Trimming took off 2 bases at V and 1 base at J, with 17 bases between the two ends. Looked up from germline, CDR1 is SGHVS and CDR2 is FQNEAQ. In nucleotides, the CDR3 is TGTGCCAGCAGCTTAAGTCGTCCAACCGTCAGGAACACTGAAGCTTTCTTT. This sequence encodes CASSLSRPTVRNTEAFF.

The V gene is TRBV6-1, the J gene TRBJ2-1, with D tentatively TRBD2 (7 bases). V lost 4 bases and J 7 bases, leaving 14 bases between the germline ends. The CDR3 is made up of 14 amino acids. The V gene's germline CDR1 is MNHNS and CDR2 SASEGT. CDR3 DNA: TGTGCCAGCAGTGGCTCTCGGGGGGCGAATGAGCAGTTCTTC. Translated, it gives CASSGSRGANEQFF.

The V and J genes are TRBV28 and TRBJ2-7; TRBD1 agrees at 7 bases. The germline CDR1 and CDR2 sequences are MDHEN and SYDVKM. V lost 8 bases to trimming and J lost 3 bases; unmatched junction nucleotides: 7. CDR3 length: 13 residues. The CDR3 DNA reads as TGTGCCAGCTATTCCAGACAGGGCTACGAGCAGTACTTC. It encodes CASYSRQGYEQYF.

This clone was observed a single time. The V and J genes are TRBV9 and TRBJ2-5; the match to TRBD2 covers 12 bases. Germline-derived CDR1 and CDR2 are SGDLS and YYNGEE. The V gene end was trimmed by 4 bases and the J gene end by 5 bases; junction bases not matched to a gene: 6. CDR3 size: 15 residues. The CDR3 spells CASSKRLAGAETQYF. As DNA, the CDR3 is TGTGCCAGCAGCAAGAGACTAGCGGGGGCGGAGACCCAGTACTTC.

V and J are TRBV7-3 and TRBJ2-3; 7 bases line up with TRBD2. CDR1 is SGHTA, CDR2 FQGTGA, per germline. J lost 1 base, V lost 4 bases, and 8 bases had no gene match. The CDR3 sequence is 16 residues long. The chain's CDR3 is CASSSNTGGGTDTQYF. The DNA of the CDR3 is TGTGCCAGCAGCTCGAATACTGGGGGGGGCACAGATACGCAGTATTTT.